The rows below give T cell receptor beta chains drawn from one sample of a study of T cell repertoires in cytomegalovirus infection. A single record per CDR3 protein comes from TCRdb applying MiXCR to the reads. The repertoire holds roughly 700,000 distinct CDR3 sequences, with 30% to 40% as singletons. These receptors' antigens are unknown. Sequences were derived from cultured PBMCs, sampled from culture after CMV antigen stimulation. All receptors come from a human donor in good health (CMV status not recorded). Some clones in this sample may be carry-over from other donors' samples. CDR3s leave out the opening cysteine and the closing phenylalanine or tryptophan.

v_gene,j_gene,CDR3aa
TRBV7-8,TRBJ1-1,ASSFRSNGGTEAF
TRBV28,TRBJ2-5,ASSPKWETQY
TRBV7-2,TRBJ2-1,ASSARLAWGF
TRBV11-2,TRBJ2-3,ASAIGEDTQY
TRBV12-3/TRBV12-4,TRBJ1-2,ASSLDLDRIYGYT
TRBV20-1,TRBJ2-1,SGASYNEQF
TRBV28,TRBJ2-1,ASSPPNSYNEQF
TRBV15,TRBJ1-2,ATSRDNRGYT
TRBV28,TRBJ2-3,VSSRRGGTDTQY
TRBV7-6,TRBJ1-1,ASSLRGGRLAF
TRBV6-1,TRBJ1-4,ASSEAQVANEKLF
TRBV7-9,TRBJ2-7,ASSYRDSLEQY
TRBV7-8,TRBJ1-1,ASSFRDTLNTEAF
TRBV7-2,TRBJ2-5,ASSPGPGALGETQY
TRBV5-4,TRBJ2-7,ASTRGGALPHEQY
TRBV15,TRBJ2-3,ATSRGFSPPRDTQY
TRBV18,TRBJ2-5,ASSPPTSPRETQY
TRBV7-9,TRBJ2-5,ASGTGASLQETQY
TRBV12-5,TRBJ1-1,ASGRTGETEAF
TRBV6-5,TRBJ2-1,ASSYSGLAGGAFNEQF
TRBV7-2,TRBJ2-7,ASSPTREYPQY
TRBV5-1,TRBJ2-5,ASSIDTQLGQY